These 13 T cell receptor beta chains came from one sample sequenced in a study of response to subunit inactivated influenza vaccine. One entry per CDR3 protein results from TCRdb running MiXCR on the RT-PCR reads. There are hundreds of thousands of distinct CDR3 sequences in the sample; 14% occur only once, and less than 9% lies in the top ten. The specimen comprised PBMCs from blood, sampled about 14 days before vaccination. The receptors were sampled from a man aged 50-59 years who received an inactivated influenza vaccine.

This clonotype has a handful of counts. The chain combines TRBV20-1 with TRBJ1-2, with TRBD1 as a possible D gene (6 bases). This CDR3 region has 13 residues. The ends were cut back, 3 bases at V and 5 bases at J, with 13 bases in the middle. Per the germline V gene, CDR1 is DFQATT and CDR2 is SNEGSKA (reference sequence). Here the CDR3 DNA reads TGCAGTGCTAGTGGCAGGGACAATTATGGCTACACCTTC. This encodes CSASGRDNYGYTF.

J is TRBJ1-1 and V is TRBV21-1; TRBD1 reflects the table's D call only, with no check against the DNA. TRBV21-1 is recorded as a pseudogene. The CDR3 is 13 residues long. In DNA form, the CDR3 reads TGTGCCAGCACCGGACAGGCGAACACTGAAGCTTTCTTT. Its translation is CASTGQANTEAFF.

The genes are TRBV9 and TRBJ1-5; tentative D call: TRBD1 (5 bases). The germline V gene encodes CDR1 SGDLS and CDR2 YYNGEE. V shed 3 bases and J shed 6 bases, with 13 bases lying between them. The CDR3 runs to 14 residues. CDR3 DNA sequence: TGTGCCAGCAGCGCTCAGGGCCTCGGTCAGCCCCAGCATTTT. This gives the protein CASSAQGLGQPQHF.

The sample holds many counts of this clonotype. This chain uses TRBV7-7 with TRBJ2-3, with D unclear. Looked up from germline, CDR1 is SSHAT and CDR2 is FNYEAQ (reference sequence). The V end lost 5 bases, the J end lost 0 bases, and 15 bases lay between the germline ends. This CDR3 region has 16 residues. CDR3 loop: CASSPGLSSSTDTQYF. Here the CDR3 DNA reads TGTGCCAGCAGCCCAGGTCTGAGTTCTAGCACAGATACGCAGTATTTT.

V and J are TRBV29-1 and TRBJ1-1, with D perhaps TRBD1 (6 bases). This CDR3 spans 13 amino acids. Germline-derived CDR1 and CDR2 are SQVTM and ANQGSEA. V dropped 7 bases and J dropped 4 bases, with 16 bases sitting between them. This CDR3 is CSASTGKVTEAFF. For the CDR3, the DNA is TGCAGCGCCTCCACAGGGAAGGTCACTGAAGCTTTCTTT.

This clonotype was seen ten or more times. The chain recombines TRBV5-1 with TRBJ2-7; D gene uncertain. Trimming stripped 4 bases from V and 0 bases from J, with 14 bases between. Germline loops: CDR1 SGHRS, CDR2 YFSETQ. The CDR3 length is 15 residues. CDR3 in DNA: TGCGCCAGCAGCCCCATGGGGATTAGCTCCTACGAGCAGTACTTC. It specifies CASSPMGISSYEQYF.

This clonotype came up a few times. The DNA of the CDR3 is TGTGCCAGCAGCCGTACTGGGATGGGGACCGGGGAGCTGTTTTTT. Translating gives CASSRTGMGTGELFF. The chain carries TRBV7-9 and TRBJ2-2, with D unclear. The CDR3 runs to 15 residues. V was trimmed by 5 bases and J by 5 bases, leaving 15 bases between them. Germline V CDR1 and CDR2: SEHNR, FQNEAQ (reference sequence).

J is TRBJ2-5 and V is TRBV15; TRBD2 might be the D (5 bases). Per the germline V gene, CDR1 is LNHNV and CDR2 is YYDKDF (reference sequence). The CDR3 runs 13 residues. V gave up 5 bases and J gave up 3 bases, with 10 bases separating them. The CDR3 coding sequence is TGTGCCACCAGCGTAGGGCGGGAAGAGACCCAGTACTTC. It translates to CATSVGREETQYF.

This clonotype was observed at least ten times. This chain connects TRBV27 to TRBJ2-1; a weak D match, TRBD2 (6 bases). CDR1 is MNHEY, CDR2 SMNVEV, per germline (reference sequence). This CDR3 comprises 15 residues. Trimming stripped 4 bases from V and 5 bases from J, with 15 bases between. The CDR3 loop is CASSSIAATNNEQFF. In DNA form, the CDR3 reads TGTGCCAGCAGTTCAATAGCGGCTACTAACAATGAGCAGTTCTTC.

This clonotype has a handful of counts. The chain links TRBV29-1 to TRBJ1-1, with 8 bases matching TRBD1. V shed 4 bases and J 0 bases; nucleotides not matched to a gene: 1. This CDR3 spans 13 amino acids. The germline gives CDR1 SQVTM, CDR2 ANQGSEA. This CDR3 reads CSVGTGMNTEAFF. CDR3 bases: TGCAGCGTTGGGACAGGGATGAACACTGAAGCTTTCTTT.

This clonotype turned up a few times. V usage is TRBV27 and J usage is TRBJ2-1, with 9 bases lining up with TRBD2. Germline CDR1 reads MNHEY; CDR2 reads SMNVEV (reference sequence). CDR3 size: 16 residues. The trim removed 3 bases at V and 2 bases at J, leaving 5 bases unmatched. In DNA form, the CDR3 reads TGTGCCAGCAGTTTTACCGGGACTAGCACCTACAATGAGCAGTTCTTC. Translating it yields CASSFTGTSTYNEQFF.

V is TRBV28 and J is TRBJ2-5; TRBD2 matches at 8 bases. Germline CDR1 MDHEN, CDR2 SYDVKM. The CDR3 loop spans 13 amino acids. After removal of 6 bases from V and 4 bases from J, the junction contained 4 bases not matched to a gene. The CDR3 sequence: CASRIAGRETQYF. The CDR3 DNA is TGTGCCAGCAGAATAGCGGGGAGAGAGACCCAGTACTTC.

The J gene is TRBJ1-1, the V gene TRBV6-4; possibly TRBD1 for D (5 bases). This CDR3 has 15 residues. V lost 6 bases, J lost 1 base, and 15 bases lay in between. Germline values: CDR1 MRHNA, CDR2 SNTAGT. CDR3 loop: CASRMEGVANTEAFF. The CDR3 bases are TGTGCCAGCAGGATGGAAGGGGTCGCGAACACTGAAGCTTTCTTT.